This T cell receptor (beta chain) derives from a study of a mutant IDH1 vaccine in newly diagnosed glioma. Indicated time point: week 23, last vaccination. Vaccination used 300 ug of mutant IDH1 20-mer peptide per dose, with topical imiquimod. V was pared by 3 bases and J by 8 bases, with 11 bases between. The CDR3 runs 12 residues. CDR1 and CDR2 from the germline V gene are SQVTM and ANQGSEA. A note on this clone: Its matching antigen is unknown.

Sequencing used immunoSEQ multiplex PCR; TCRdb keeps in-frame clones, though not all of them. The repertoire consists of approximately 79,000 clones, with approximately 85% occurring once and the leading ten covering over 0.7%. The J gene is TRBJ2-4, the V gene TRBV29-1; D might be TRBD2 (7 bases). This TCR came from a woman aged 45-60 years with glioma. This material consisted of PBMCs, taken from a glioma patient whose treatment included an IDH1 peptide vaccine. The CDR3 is CSVEVGGDIQYF. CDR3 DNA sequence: TGCAGCGTTGAGGTAGGGGGGGACATTCAGTACTTC.